The TCR beta chain under discussion was sequenced for a study of T cell repertoires in cytomegalovirus infection. Findings and caveats of the study: The ex vivo response was dominated by HLA-C-restricted CMV-specific TCR beta clonotypes.

One entry per CDR3 protein results from TCRdb running MiXCR on the reads. The sample holds 650,000 to 900,000 distinct CDR3 sequences, around a third seen once. Germline CDR1 reads SGDLS; CDR2 reads YYNGEE. CDR3 length equals 15 residues. V lost 4 bases to trimming and J lost 4 bases; unmatched junction nucleotides: 9. Turning to this clonotype: The antigen remains undetermined.

This sequence was found in a human donor in good health (CMV status not recorded). Some clones in this sample may be carry-over from other donors' samples. The chain links TRBV9 to TRBJ1-1, with 8 bases aligning to TRBD1. The material sequenced was cultured CD8+ T cells from PBMCs, taken from culture after CMV antigen stimulation. CDR3 loop: CASSTWTGLPTEAFF. DNA for the CDR3: TGTGCCAGCAGCACCTGGACAGGGCTTCCCACTGAAGCTTTCTTT.